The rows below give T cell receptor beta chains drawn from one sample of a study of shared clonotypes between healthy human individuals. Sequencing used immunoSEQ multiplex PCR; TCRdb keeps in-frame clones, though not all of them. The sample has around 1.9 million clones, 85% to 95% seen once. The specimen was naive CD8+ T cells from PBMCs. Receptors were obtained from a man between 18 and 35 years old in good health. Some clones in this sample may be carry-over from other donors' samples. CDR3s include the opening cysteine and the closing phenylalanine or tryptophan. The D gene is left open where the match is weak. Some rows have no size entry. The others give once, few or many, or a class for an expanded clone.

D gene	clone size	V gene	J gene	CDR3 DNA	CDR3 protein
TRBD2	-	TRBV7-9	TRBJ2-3	TGTGCCAGCAGCACTCGGACTAGCGGGATAATGCGGGATACGCAGTATTTT	CASSTRTSGIMRDTQYF
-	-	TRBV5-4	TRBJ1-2	TGTGCCAGCAGCTTTTGGGAGTCTAACTATGGCTACACCTTC	CASSFWESNYGYTF
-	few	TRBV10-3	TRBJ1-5	TGTGCCATCAGTGAGTCAAGGAATCAGCCCCAGCATTTT	CAISESRNQPQHF
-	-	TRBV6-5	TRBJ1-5	TGTGCCAGCAGTTGGCGGGGGACCAATCAGCCCCAGCATTTT	CASSWRGTNQPQHF
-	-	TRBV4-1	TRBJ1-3	TGCGCCAGCAGCCAAGGGGGTGGGGAGAGAAACACCATATATTTT	CASSQGGGERNTIYF
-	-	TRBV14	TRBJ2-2	TGTGCCAGCAGCCAAGGTCTCCTAAACACCGGGGAGCTGTTTTTT	CASSQGLLNTGELFF
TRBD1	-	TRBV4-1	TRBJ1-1	TGCGCCAGCAGCCCCAACAGGGGCGGTGACACTGAAGCTTTCTTT	CASSPNRGGDTEAFF
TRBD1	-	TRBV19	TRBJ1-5	TGTGCCAGTAGCCCCCTCGACAGGGAGGTGCAGCCCCAGCATTTT	CASSPLDREVQPQHF
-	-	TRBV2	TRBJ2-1	TGTGCCAGCAGTGAGGTTAGGGTTGAGCAGTTCTTC	CASSEVRVEQFF
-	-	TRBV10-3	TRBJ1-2	TGTGCCATCAGTGAGTCCGGGATCTATGGCTACACCTTC	CAISESGIYGYTF
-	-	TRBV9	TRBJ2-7	TGTGCCAGCAGCGTAGGGCCTAAGGACACCTACGAGCAGTACTTC	CASSVGPKDTYEQYF
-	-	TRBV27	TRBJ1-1	TGTGCCAGCAGTTTATCCTCAAAGTCCACTGAAGCTTTCTTT	CASSLSSKSTEAFF
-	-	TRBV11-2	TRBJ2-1	TGTGCCAGCAGATGGGGGTTGGGGTCGTACAATGAGCAGTTCTTC	CASRWGLGSYNEQFF
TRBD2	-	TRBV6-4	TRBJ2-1	TGTGCCAGCAGTGAAATAGCGGGAGTGGGGTACAATGAGCAGTTCTTC	CASSEIAGVGYNEQFF